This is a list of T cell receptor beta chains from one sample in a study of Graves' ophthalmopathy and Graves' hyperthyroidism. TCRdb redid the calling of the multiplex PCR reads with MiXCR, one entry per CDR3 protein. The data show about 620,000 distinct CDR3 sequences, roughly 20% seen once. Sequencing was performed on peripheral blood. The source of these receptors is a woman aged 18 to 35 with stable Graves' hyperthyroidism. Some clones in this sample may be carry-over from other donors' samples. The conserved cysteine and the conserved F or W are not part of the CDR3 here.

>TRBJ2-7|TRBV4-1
ASSQGTAGNYEQY
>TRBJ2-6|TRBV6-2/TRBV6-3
ASSRGHSGANVLT
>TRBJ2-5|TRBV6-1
ASRTIAGGPETQY
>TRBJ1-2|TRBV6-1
ASRLAYGYT
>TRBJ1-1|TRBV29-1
SADPGVRTNTEAF
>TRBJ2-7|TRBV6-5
ASSRDNSYEQY
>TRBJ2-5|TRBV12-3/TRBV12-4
ASTFGLQETQY
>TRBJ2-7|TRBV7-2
ASSLRGTFSYEQY
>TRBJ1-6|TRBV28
ASSLMSSPPLH
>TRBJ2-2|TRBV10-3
AISPGVNTGELF
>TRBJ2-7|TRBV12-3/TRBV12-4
ASSLWQGASYEQY
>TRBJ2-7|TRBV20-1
SAYQTGNEQY
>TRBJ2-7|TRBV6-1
ASSEATASRVYEQY
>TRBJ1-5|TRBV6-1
ASMRWGLGNQPQH
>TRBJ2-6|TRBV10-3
AISGDTSASGANVLT
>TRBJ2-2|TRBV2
ASSEGSNTGELF
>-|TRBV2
ASRLRGWDEQF
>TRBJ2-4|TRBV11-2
ASSLVGGVQNIQY
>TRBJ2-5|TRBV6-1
ASRTQRLAGGQTQY
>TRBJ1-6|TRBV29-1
SGRWAPLH
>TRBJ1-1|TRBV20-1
SEAGPMNTEAF
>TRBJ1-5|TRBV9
ASSASGTSNQPQH
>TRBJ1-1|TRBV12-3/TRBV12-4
ASRDDWVNTEAF
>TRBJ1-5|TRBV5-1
ASSLETGAGQPQH
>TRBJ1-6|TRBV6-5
ASSSLGFSSPLH
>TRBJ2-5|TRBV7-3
ASSRLAGGPGETQY
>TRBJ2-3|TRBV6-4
ASSHQGNTQY
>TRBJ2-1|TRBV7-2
ASSLLVSSYNEQF
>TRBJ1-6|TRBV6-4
ASSDQGNSPLH
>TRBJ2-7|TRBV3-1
ASSHQTGDISYEQY
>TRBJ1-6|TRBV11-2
ASSARGTENSPLH
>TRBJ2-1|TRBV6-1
ASSGRDYHNEQF
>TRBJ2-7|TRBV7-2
ASSLTGPGDEQY
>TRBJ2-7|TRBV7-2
ASTTGTAIYEQY
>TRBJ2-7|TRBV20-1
SARATSDYEQY
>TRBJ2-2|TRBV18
ASSPFEGNTGELF